This TCR beta chain was sequenced for a study of identical twins. Each cDNA held unique molecular identifiers, and template switching gave it a universal primer site. MiXCR was run by TCRdb on the 5' RACE reads, yielding one entry per CDR3 protein. The sample records 500,000 or so distinct CDR3 sequences, about 20% being singletons. There are a few counts of this clonotype. Its antigen is currently unknown. Study conclusions and caveats: Models predicted too little out-of-frame TCR alpha sharing in monozygotic twins.

Germline V lookup: CDR1 SGHRS, CDR2 YFSETQ. J was trimmed by 8 bases and V by 0 bases; bases with no gene match: 7. CDR3 size: 15 residues. Every one of the donors was a healthy Caucasian. The same sample was also studied in work on T cells expressing NK-cell markers.

The chain recombines TRBV5-1 with TRBJ2-1, with 8 bases aligning to TRBD1. Sample: CD4+ T cells sorted from blood. This clonotype originated in a woman aged 18-35 years in good health. The CDR3 nucleotides read TGCGCCAGCAGCTTGGGTGGACAGGGTGCCGATGAGCAGTTCTTC. This sequence encodes CASSLGGQGADEQFF.